These 23 T cell receptor beta chains were sequenced from one sample in a study of T cells in localized non-small cell lung cancer (dated by TCRdb to the early 2020s). Library preparation was by the immunoSEQ multiplex PCR assay. What TCRdb holds here is the immuneACCESS table cut down to in-frame rearrangements. Part of the clones is not present; checked against another copy, under half of the missing clones reflect an unresolved V gene, and the others are unexplained. The sample table records 1,500 to 2,000 clones; 25% to 30% of these occur just once. Of the sample, approximately 20% is held by the ten largest clones. The sample in question was normal lung tissue next to the tumor, obtained before any cancer treatment. The receptors stem from a male donor at least 60 years old with stage I squamous cell lung carcinoma.

This clone is medium-sized within its sample. The rearrangement joins TRBV9 to TRBJ2-1, with D possibly being TRBD2 (7 bases). CDR1 SGDLS and CDR2 YYNGEE come from the germline V gene. Trimming pared 5 bases from V and 8 bases from J, leaving 20 bases between. This CDR3 comprises 15 residues. The CDR3, as DNA: TGTGCCAGCAGTGACAGGACTAGTTTTATCGATGAGCAGTTCTTC. It encodes CASSDRTSFIDEQFF.

A note on this clone: Other DNA sequences of this sample code for an identical CDR3. This sequence joins TRBV30 and TRBJ2-1; no firm D call. The germline gives CDR1 GTSNPN, CDR2 SVGIG (reference sequence). The CDR3 runs 13 residues. The V end lost 4 bases, the J end lost 0 bases, and 7 bases lay between the germline ends. CDR3 residues: CAWTRSSYNEQFF. The CDR3, as DNA: TGTGCCTGGACGCGCTCCTCCTACAATGAGCAGTTCTTC.

This sequence joins TRBV29-1 and TRBJ2-3; 7 positions match TRBD1. With 4 bases clipped from V and 0 bases from J, the junction kept 4 bases outside the gene matches. Germline CDR1 is SQVTM and CDR2 is ANQGSEA. The CDR3 covers 14 residues. CDR3 sequence (DNA): TGCAGCGTTGTCAAGGACAGGAGCACAGATACGCAGTATTTT. This sequence encodes CSVVKDRSTDTQYF.

J is TRBJ2-6 and V is TRBV19, with 9 bases fitting TRBD2. This CDR3 is built from 17 residues. J lost 3 bases, V lost 2 bases, and 5 bases had no gene match. CDR1 and CDR2 (germline): LNHDA, SQIVND (reference sequence). The CDR3 reads CASSIQREALGANVLTF. The CDR3 nucleotides read TGTGCCAGTAGTATACAGCGGGAGGCACTTGGGGCCAACGTCCTGACTTTC.

This chain uses TRBV30 with TRBJ2-1; tentatively, D is TRBD2 (7 bases). The CDR3 sequence is 15 residues long. V was pared by 0 bases and J by 2 bases, with 11 bases between. Germline V gene lookup returns CDR1 GTSNPN and CDR2 SVGIG (reference sequence). CDR3 nucleotide sequence: TGTGCCTGGAGTGTGGGGAGGGGGACCTACAATGAGCAGTTCTTC. Residues: CAWSVGRGTYNEQFF.

The chain couples TRBV29-1 to TRBJ2-2; 9 bases match TRBD1. The junction had 12 bases not matched to a gene; V was cut back by 7 bases and J by 6 bases. The CDR3 length is 15 residues. Germline V gene data show CDR1 as SQVTM and CDR2 as ANQGSEA. In DNA, the CDR3 is TGCAGCGCACGTCTCTTACAGGGGGCCTCCGGGGAGCTGTTTTTT. This encodes CSARLLQGASGELFF.

In its sample, this clone was seen a few times. The chain has TRBV11-3 and TRBJ2-7, with 12 bases matching TRBD2. This CDR3 has 14 residues. The ends lost 4 bases at V and 4 bases at J; junction bases unmatched: 2. CDR1 is SGHNT and CDR2 is YENEEA in the germline V gene. CDR3 region: CASSSGLAGYEQYF. CDR3 nucleotides: TGTGCCAGCAGCTCCGGACTAGCGGGATACGAGCAGTACTTC.

This clone was detected only a few times. The chain has TRBV30 and TRBJ1-3; unclear D gene. The V gene lost 0 bases and the J gene lost 0 bases, with 3 bases spanning the gap. This CDR3 region has 13 residues. The germline V gene has CDR1 GTSNPN and CDR2 SVGIG (reference sequence). CDR3 sequence (DNA): TGTGCCTGGAGTGTCAACTCTGGAAACACCATATATTTT. Translation gives CAWSVNSGNTIYF.

The table lists this clone with a few counts. The chain has TRBV11-3 and TRBJ1-5; D is possibly TRBD1 (5 bases). The V end lost 5 bases, the J end lost 4 bases, and 27 bases lay between the germline ends. Germline-derived CDR1 and CDR2 are SGHNT and YENEEA. This CDR3 is built from 19 residues. CDR3 sequence (DNA): TGTGCCAGCAGCAACTTGGGGCAGGGTAAAGGTAAGGGGAATCAGCCCCAGCATTTT. Its translation is CASSNLGQGKGKGNQPQHF.

In its sample, this clone was seen a few times. The chain joins TRBV6-8 to TRBJ2-4; D might be TRBD1 or TRBD2, each matching 5 bases. V gave up 1 base and J gave up 6 bases, with 13 bases separating them. Germline lookup yields CDR1 MNHGY and CDR2 SAAAGT. There are 15 residues in the CDR3. Here the CDR3 reads CASSYYGGSGNIQYF. The CDR3 region has the DNA TGTGCCAGCAGTTACTATGGGGGAAGTGGAAACATTCAGTACTTC.

The chain uses TRBV14 and TRBJ2-1; TRBD2 aligns across 11 bases. The CDR3 runs to 16 residues. V dropped 2 bases and J dropped 5; count of bases not matched to a gene: 5. CDR1 and CDR2 (germline): SGHDN, FVKESK. CDR3 DNA sequence: TGTGCCAGCAGCCAACTAGCGGGAGGTCGGAACAATGAGCAGTTCTTC. The encoded protein is CASSQLAGGRNNEQFF.

There are a few counts of this clone. The chain couples TRBV11-3 to TRBJ2-7; 14 bases fit TRBD2. Trimming at V came to 5 bases and at J to 3 bases, leaving 12 bases not matched to a gene. The length of the CDR3 is 18 residues. Per germline, CDR1 SGHNT and CDR2 YENEEA. The CDR3 DNA sequence: TGTGCCAGCAGCCTCGAGACCGGGACTAGCGGGAGTAGCTACGAGCAGTACGTC. This codes for CASSLETGTSGSSYEQYV.

This clone qualifies as large. The chain links TRBV19 to TRBJ2-1; 8 bases are a match to TRBD1. CDR1 LNHDA and CDR2 SQIVND come from the germline V gene (reference sequence). Trimming cost V 7 bases and J 5 bases; bases outside gene matches: 4. The CDR3 sequence is 13 residues long. The CDR3 loop is CASTSDRDNEQFF. The CDR3 DNA follows: TGTGCCAGTACCTCGGACAGGGACAATGAGCAGTTCTTC.

The chain couples TRBV19 to TRBJ2-1; D is uncertain. The CDR3 totals 14 residues. CDR1 and CDR2 (germline): LNHDA, SQIVND (reference sequence). V lost 8 bases and J lost 9, with 20 bases in between. CDR3 sequence: CASCHGNRVGEQFF. For the CDR3, the DNA is TGTGCCAGTTGCCATGGCAACCGGGTAGGTGAGCAGTTCTTC. Together with reference TRBV19 and TRBJ2-1, the CDR3 gives the full variable domain: DGGITQSPKYLFRKEGQNVTLSCEQNLNHDAMYWYRQDPGQGLRLIYYSQIVNDFQKGDIAEGYSVSREKKESFPLTVTSAQKNPTAFYLCASCHGNRVGEQFFGPGTRLTVL.

The chain uses TRBV12-5 and TRBJ2-6; D not resolved. The germline gives CDR1 LGHNT, CDR2 FRNRAP. CDR3 length: 13 amino acids. The CDR3 bases are TGTGCCTCAGCATGGACTGGGGCCAACGTCCTGACTTTC. It codes for CASAWTGANVLTF.

In its sample, this clone was seen a few times. The chain carries TRBV11-3 and TRBJ2-3; 7 bases match TRBD2. CDR3 length: 14 amino acids. The J segment lost 2 bases and the V segment lost 5 bases, leaving 4 bases of the junction unmatched. Germline-derived CDR1 and CDR2 are SGHNT and YENEEA. This CDR3 is CASSPSGNTDTQYF. The CDR3 DNA reads TGTGCCAGCAGCCCTAGCGGAAACACAGATACGCAGTATTTT.

J is TRBJ2-7 and V is TRBV18; D might be TRBD1 (5 bases). Trimming shortened V by 3 bases and J by 0 bases, and 6 bases separated the two germline ends. The CDR3 loop spans 13 amino acids. Germline V lookup: CDR1 KGHSH, CDR2 LQKENI. The chain's CDR3 is CASSPDNSYEQYV. The CDR3 DNA reads as TGTGCCAGCTCACCGGACAACTCCTACGAGCAGTACGTC.

The gene calls are TRBV11-3 and TRBJ2-6; TRBD1 aligns across 8 bases. The CDR3 sequence is 18 residues long. Germline trimming cut 1 base from V and 0 bases from J; bases unmatched to any gene: 5. Germline CDR1 and CDR2: SGHNT and YENEEA. CDR3 sequence (DNA): TGTGCCAGCAGCTTAGGACCGGGACAGGACTCTGGGGCCAACGTCCTGACTTTC. Protein sequence: CASSLGPGQDSGANVLTF.

In this sample, this clone turned up a few times. The chain couples TRBV9 to TRBJ2-7, with 8 bases fitting TRBD1. CDR3 size: 17 residues. Germline assignment: CDR1 SGDLS and CDR2 YYNGEE. The ends lost 0 bases at V and 0 bases at J; junction bases unmatched: 8. The CDR3 DNA follows: TGTGCCAGCAGCGTAGGGGCCATGGGACAGGCCTCCTACGAGCAGTACTTC. This translates into CASSVGAMGQASYEQYF. Variable domain in full (rest from reference TRBV9 and TRBJ2-7): DSGVTQTPKHLITATGQRVTLRCSPRSGDLSVYWYQQSLDQGLQFLIQYYNGEERAKGNILERFSAQQFPDLHSELNLSSLELGDSALYFCASSVGAMGQASYEQYFGPGTRLTVT.

The CDR3 DNA reads TGTGCCAGCAGCGTAGATGGGGGAAAAGAGACCCAGTACTTC. Its translation is CASSVDGGKETQYF. The chain employs TRBV9 and TRBJ2-5; D is tentatively TRBD1 or TRBD2 (5 bases each). This CDR3 has 14 amino acids. Per germline, CDR1 SGDLS and CDR2 YYNGEE. V lost 0 bases, J lost 3 bases, and 9 bases lay in between.

V is TRBV18 and J is TRBJ1-5, with 9 bases that match TRBD1. CDR3 size: 14 residues. CDR1 is KGHSH, CDR2 LQKENI, per germline. V shed 3 bases, J shed 7 bases, and the junction held 4 bases outside the gene matches. The CDR3 region has the DNA TGTGCCAGCTCACCCGGGACAGGGCAACAGCCCCAGCATTTT. This sequence encodes CASSPGTGQQPQHF.

This clone came up once. The CDR3 DNA is TGTGCCAGCAGTGAATGGTACAGGGATGGGCAGTTCTTC. Its translation: CASSEWYRDGQFF. V and J are TRBV25-1 and TRBJ2-1; possible D gene TRBD1, 6 bases. Germline CDR1 reads MGHDK; CDR2 reads SYGVNS. This CDR3 spans 13 amino acids. V was shortened by 1 base and J by 12 bases, with 13 bases between the two germline ends.

This clone was seen more than once but under ten times. V gene TRBV6-8 combines with J gene TRBJ2-1, with TRBD2 identical over 9 bases. The CDR3 is made up of 16 amino acids. The germline CDR1 and CDR2 sequences are MNHGY and SAAAGT. V gave up 4 bases and J gave up 8 bases; unmatched junction bases: 12. The CDR3 coding sequence is TGTGCCAGCAGTTCGAGATCCAGCGGGAGGTTCGATGAGCAGTTCTTC. It specifies CASSSRSSGRFDEQFF.